This TCR beta chain stems from a study of blood T cell repertoires in COVID-19. In the original analysis: By means of reference gene primer amplification, nucleated cell counts were estimated. Profiled with immunoSEQ multiplex PCR; TCRdb holds only in-frame clones, not every one. Clone size and V and J calls were adopted from that table, with D and trimming inferred from the DNA. Here the sample spans a few hundred thousand clones, about 84% being singletons. Trimming removed 4 bases at V and 0 bases at J, with 14 bases between. The CDR3 consists of 15 residues. Germline CDR1 is GTSNPN and CDR2 is SVGIG (reference sequence).

Sequenced sample: peripheral blood. The sequence derives from a woman aged 45-65 years with acute or convalescent COVID-19. The J gene is TRBJ2-3, the V gene TRBV30; D is possibly TRBD1 (6 bases). CDR3 nucleotide sequence: TGTGCCTGGAAAAAAGGGGGAACCAGCACAGATACGCAGTATTTT. Amino acids: CAWKKGGTSTDTQYF.